This T cell receptor (beta chain) was recorded in a study of T cells in Graves' hyperthyroidism and ophthalmopathy. The table lists this clonotype with many counts. TCR beta CDR3 regions were amplified from RNA transcripts. TCR CDR3 underwent first-round RT-PCR with the HTBI primer set. Using its own MiXCR run on the multiplex PCR reads, TCRdb lists one record per CDR3 protein. Seen here are roughly 640,000 distinct CDR3 sequences, about a sixth observed once, and the top ten hold under 3.5%. Trimming removed 4 bases from V and 3 bases from J, with 15 bases in between. CDR1 SGHTS and CDR2 YDEGEE come from the germline V gene. There are 15 residues in the CDR3.

The source is a woman between 40 and 50 years old with Graves' ophthalmopathy. Sequencing was done on a sample of blood. The chain is built from TRBV5-8 and TRBJ2-3; D remains unclear. CDR3 sequence reads: CASSNPDQGTDTQYF. The CDR3 nucleotides are TGTGCCAGCAGCAACCCAGACCAAGGTACAGATACGCAGTATTTT.